A selection of T cell receptor beta chains follows, all from one sample in a study of blood T cell repertoires in COVID-19. TCRdb's copy holds only in-frame clones and misses some; the assay was immunoSEQ multiplex PCR. In the table there are more than 85,000 clones, around 80% of which are singletons. Source material: peripheral blood. These receptors were taken from a human donor in a cohort sampled during active or convalescent COVID-19. CDR3s include the opening cysteine and the closing phenylalanine or tryptophan. The order of the fields is clone size, J gene, D gene, V gene, CDR3 DNA, CDR3 protein. D genes are given only for firm matches. Clone size is given for some rows only: seen once, a few or many times, or a class if the clone is expanded.

abundance: NA
j_gene: TRBJ2-2
d_gene: NA
v_gene: TRBV28
CDR3nt: TGTGCCAGCGACACGGGAGAATACGGGGAGCTGTTTTTT
CDR3aa: CASDTGEYGELFF

abundance: NA
j_gene: TRBJ1-2
d_gene: NA
v_gene: TRBV27
CDR3nt: TGTGCCAGCAGTTTATCGGCCAGGCGCTATGGCTACACCTTC
CDR3aa: CASSLSARRYGYTF

abundance: NA
j_gene: TRBJ1-2
d_gene: NA
v_gene: TRBV28
CDR3nt: TGTGCCAGCAAGGAGGGGCAGGGCCGCTATGGCTACACCTTC
CDR3aa: CASKEGQGRYGYTF

abundance: NA
j_gene: TRBJ2-2
d_gene: TRBD1
v_gene: TRBV24-1
CDR3nt: TGTGCCACCAGTGATTCAAGGGGGCGTATCGGGGAGCTGTTTTTT
CDR3aa: CATSDSRGRIGELFF

abundance: NA
j_gene: TRBJ1-5
d_gene: NA
v_gene: TRBV7-2
CDR3nt: TGTGCCAGCAGCACCGGGACTAATCAGCCCCAGCATTTT
CDR3aa: CASSTGTNQPQHF

abundance: once
j_gene: TRBJ2-7
d_gene: NA
v_gene: TRBV28
CDR3nt: TGTGCCAGCAGTTTGCCCCCGGGGAGCAGTGGGTACGAGCAGTACTTC
CDR3aa: CASSLPPGSSGYEQYF

abundance: few
j_gene: TRBJ1-1
d_gene: NA
v_gene: TRBV7-9
CDR3nt: TGTGCCAGTAGGGACCTCAGGGGTGCTGACACTGAAGCTTTCTTT
CDR3aa: CASRDLRGADTEAFF

abundance: NA
j_gene: TRBJ2-7
d_gene: NA
v_gene: TRBV11-2
CDR3nt: TGTGCCAGCAGCTTAGTGGAAGGGTTTTCCCGGGAGTTCGTTAGTCAGTACTTC
CDR3aa: CASSLVEGFSREFVSQYF

abundance: NA
j_gene: TRBJ2-3
d_gene: NA
v_gene: TRBV9
CDR3nt: TGTGCCAGCAGCCTATACACAGATACGCAGTATTTT
CDR3aa: CASSLYTDTQYF

abundance: NA
j_gene: TRBJ2-3
d_gene: TRBD2
v_gene: TRBV4-3
CDR3nt: TGCGCCAGCAGCCAAGATGAGCGGGGGGGTCCTGGCACAGATACGCAGTATTTT
CDR3aa: CASSQDERGGPGTDTQYF

abundance: few
j_gene: TRBJ2-2
d_gene: NA
v_gene: TRBV7-2
CDR3nt: TGTGCCAGCAGCTTAGCCAAACTAGACACCGGGGAGCTGTTTTTT
CDR3aa: CASSLAKLDTGELFF

abundance: NA
j_gene: TRBJ2-1
d_gene: NA
v_gene: TRBV18
CDR3nt: TGTGCCAGCTCATCTGACAGCATTTCCTACAATGAGCAGTTCTTC
CDR3aa: CASSSDSISYNEQFF

abundance: NA
j_gene: TRBJ2-7
d_gene: TRBD1
v_gene: TRBV7-9
CDR3nt: TGTGCCAGCAGCTTAGGTTGGGGACAGCTCTACGAGCAGTACTTC
CDR3aa: CASSLGWGQLYEQYF

abundance: once
j_gene: TRBJ2-2
d_gene: TRBD2
v_gene: TRBV9
CDR3nt: TGTGCCAGCAGCGTAGGGCGGGGGGGCACCGGGGAGCTGTTTTTT
CDR3aa: CASSVGRGGTGELFF

abundance: NA
j_gene: TRBJ1-4
d_gene: TRBD1
v_gene: TRBV6-6
CDR3nt: TGTGCCAGCAGGGTGGGACAGGCAACTAATGAAAAACTGTTTTTT
CDR3aa: CASRVGQATNEKLFF

abundance: NA
j_gene: TRBJ2-7
d_gene: NA
v_gene: TRBV7-2
CDR3nt: TGTGCCAGCAGCCGCACCGGGACTCCAAGCTCCTACGAGCAGTACTTC
CDR3aa: CASSRTGTPSSYEQYF

abundance: few
j_gene: TRBJ2-3
d_gene: TRBD1
v_gene: TRBV28
CDR3nt: TGTGCCAGCAGTCCCACAGGGGACACAGATACGCAGTATTTT
CDR3aa: CASSPTGDTDTQYF

abundance: NA
j_gene: TRBJ2-5
d_gene: TRBD2
v_gene: TRBV7-3
CDR3nt: TGTGCCAGCAGCTCGTCTAGCGGGAGTGTGGAGACCCAGTACTTC
CDR3aa: CASSSSSGSVETQYF

abundance: NA
j_gene: TRBJ2-1
d_gene: TRBD2
v_gene: TRBV6-2/TRBV6-3
CDR3nt: TGTGCCAGCAGTTATTTGGCATCACGCGGGAGGGCCCTATCCGATGAGCAGTTCTTC
CDR3aa: CASSYLASRGRALSDEQFF

abundance: NA
j_gene: TRBJ2-5
d_gene: NA
v_gene: TRBV12-2
CDR3nt: TGTGCAAGTCGCTTAAGGGCGGGGGGGCCGACGGAGACCCAGTACTTC
CDR3aa: CASRLRAGGPTETQYF

abundance: NA
j_gene: TRBJ2-5
d_gene: TRBD2
v_gene: TRBV18
CDR3nt: TGTGCCAGCTCACCACTCGGGTCTAGCGGCGCTTGGACCCAGTACTTC
CDR3aa: CASSPLGSSGAWTQYF

abundance: NA
j_gene: TRBJ1-5
d_gene: NA
v_gene: TRBV7-9
CDR3nt: TGTGCCAGCAGCATCGGAGGGGATTATCAGCCCCAGCATTTT
CDR3aa: CASSIGGDYQPQHF

abundance: NA
j_gene: TRBJ2-2
d_gene: NA
v_gene: TRBV6-4
CDR3nt: TGTGCCAGCAGAGAATCTCCCGGGACACACGGGGAGCTGTTTTTT
CDR3aa: CASRESPGTHGELFF

abundance: NA
j_gene: TRBJ2-1
d_gene: TRBD1
v_gene: TRBV5-1
CDR3nt: TGCGCCAGCAGCTCGAAACTGGGACAGCAAAATGAGCAGTTCTTC
CDR3aa: CASSSKLGQQNEQFF

abundance: NA
j_gene: TRBJ2-5
d_gene: TRBD1
v_gene: TRBV19
CDR3nt: TGTGCCAGTAGTTTAGAGGGACAGGCTCAAGAGACCCAGTACTTC
CDR3aa: CASSLEGQAQETQYF

abundance: NA
j_gene: TRBJ1-2
d_gene: NA
v_gene: TRBV21-1
CDR3nt: TGTGCCAGCAGCGGGAGGGGCACCCGCAACGATGGCTACACCTTC
CDR3aa: CASSGRGTRNDGYTF

abundance: NA
j_gene: TRBJ1-5
d_gene: NA
v_gene: TRBV28
CDR3nt: TGTGCCAGCAGTCCCACGAGTAGTAGCAATCAGCCCCAGCATTTT
CDR3aa: CASSPTSSSNQPQHF

abundance: NA
j_gene: TRBJ2-7
d_gene: NA
v_gene: TRBV29-1
CDR3nt: TGCAGCGTTGAAGTATGGGTCAGGGGCGTCGGCGAGCAGTACTTC
CDR3aa: CSVEVWVRGVGEQYF

abundance: NA
j_gene: TRBJ2-6
d_gene: TRBD1
v_gene: TRBV2
CDR3nt: TGTGCCAGCGAGGGACAGGGGAGTTCTGGGGCCAACGTCCTGACTTTC
CDR3aa: CASEGQGSSGANVLTF

abundance: once
j_gene: TRBJ2-2
d_gene: NA
v_gene: TRBV7-2
CDR3nt: TGTGCCAGCAGCTTAGCCGGGTCCGGGGAGCTGTTTTTT
CDR3aa: CASSLAGSGELFF

abundance: NA
j_gene: TRBJ1-2
d_gene: TRBD1
v_gene: TRBV5-4
CDR3nt: TGTGCCAGCAGCCAAAAGACAGGGGGCTATGGCTACACCTTC
CDR3aa: CASSQKTGGYGYTF

abundance: NA
j_gene: TRBJ1-1
d_gene: TRBD1
v_gene: TRBV18
CDR3nt: TGTGCCAGCTCACGGACAGGCCGTGAAGCTTTCTTT
CDR3aa: CASSRTGREAFF

abundance: NA
j_gene: TRBJ2-3
d_gene: NA
v_gene: TRBV9
CDR3nt: TGTGCCAGCAGCGTAAATCCGAGTATGTCGCTAACCTTAACAGATACGCAGTATTTT
CDR3aa: CASSVNPSMSLTLTDTQYF

abundance: NA
j_gene: TRBJ2-7
d_gene: NA
v_gene: TRBV30
CDR3nt: TGTGCCTGGAGTGTCCGGGTCGAGCAGTACTTC
CDR3aa: CAWSVRVEQYF

abundance: NA
j_gene: TRBJ2-7
d_gene: NA
v_gene: TRBV5-1
CDR3nt: TGCGCCAGCAGCTTCAGGGGGAGCCGGAGGGATTACGAGCAGTACTTC
CDR3aa: CASSFRGSRRDYEQYF

abundance: few
j_gene: TRBJ1-5
d_gene: NA
v_gene: TRBV5-4
CDR3nt: TGTGCCAGCAGCTCACAGGGAAATCAGCCCCAGCATTTT
CDR3aa: CASSSQGNQPQHF

abundance: NA
j_gene: TRBJ2-2
d_gene: NA
v_gene: TRBV10-1
CDR3nt: TGCGCCAGAAAACTCAGGGTTACCGGGGAGCTGTTTTTT
CDR3aa: CARKLRVTGELFF

abundance: few
j_gene: TRBJ1-1
d_gene: NA
v_gene: TRBV3-1/TRBV3-2
CDR3nt: TGTGCCAGCAGCCAAGATTCGGGACACAAAAGGATTGCTTTCTTT
CDR3aa: CASSQDSGHKRIAFF

abundance: NA
j_gene: TRBJ1-1
d_gene: NA
v_gene: TRBV10-3
CDR3nt: TGTGCCATCAGTGATGGGCAGGGTTTTAACACTGAAGCTTTCTTT
CDR3aa: CAISDGQGFNTEAFF

abundance: NA
j_gene: TRBJ2-1
d_gene: TRBD2
v_gene: TRBV27
CDR3nt: TGTGCCAGCACTCAAGGGGCGGATCTAGCGGGTTCCTACAATGAGCAGTTCTTC
CDR3aa: CASTQGADLAGSYNEQFF

abundance: NA
j_gene: TRBJ1-2
d_gene: TRBD1
v_gene: TRBV10-2
CDR3nt: TGCGCCAGCAGTGAGCCCGACAGGGGGGGCTATGGCTACACCTTC
CDR3aa: CASSEPDRGGYGYTF

abundance: NA
j_gene: TRBJ2-1
d_gene: NA
v_gene: TRBV14
CDR3nt: TGTGCCAGCAGCTCTCACCAGGGGTCTGAGCAGTTCTTC
CDR3aa: CASSSHQGSEQFF

abundance: NA
j_gene: TRBJ2-2
d_gene: NA
v_gene: TRBV19
CDR3nt: TGTGCCAGTAGTATGATTTCCTCAGGGGACACCGGGGAGCTGTTTTTT
CDR3aa: CASSMISSGDTGELFF

abundance: NA
j_gene: TRBJ2-1
d_gene: TRBD1
v_gene: TRBV19
CDR3nt: TGTGCCAGTAGTGCCAAAGCGACAGGGACCCAGCAGTTCTTC
CDR3aa: CASSAKATGTQQFF

abundance: NA
j_gene: TRBJ2-7
d_gene: TRBD1
v_gene: TRBV7-9
CDR3nt: TGTGCCAGCAGCCCCCCGCGGACAGGGGGTGACTACGAGCAGTACTTC
CDR3aa: CASSPPRTGGDYEQYF

abundance: few
j_gene: TRBJ2-7
d_gene: NA
v_gene: TRBV6-6
CDR3nt: TGTGCCAGCAGCGAGGGGGTAACAAATTACTACGAGCAGTACTTC
CDR3aa: CASSEGVTNYYEQYF

abundance: NA
j_gene: TRBJ1-5
d_gene: TRBD1
v_gene: TRBV19
CDR3nt: TGTGCCAGTAGTCTATGGACAGGGGTCAATCAGCCCCAGCATTTT
CDR3aa: CASSLWTGVNQPQHF

abundance: NA
j_gene: TRBJ1-2
d_gene: NA
v_gene: TRBV19
CDR3nt: TGTGCCAGTAGTGATGCGGGGCGAGCAGGGGGCTACACCTTC
CDR3aa: CASSDAGRAGGYTF

abundance: NA
j_gene: TRBJ2-5
d_gene: TRBD2
v_gene: TRBV5-5
CDR3nt: TGTGCCAGCAGCTTGTCCGCGGGGGGGCTCGAGACCCAGTACTTC
CDR3aa: CASSLSAGGLETQYF